This is a list of T cell receptor beta chains from one sample in a study of blood T cells in healthy people across ages. TCRdb ran MiXCR on the 5' RACE reads and lists one entry per CDR3 protein. Among about 1.6 million distinct CDR3 sequences, about 31% were seen once, and the ten largest hold roughly 10%. Sequenced: blood. Receptor source: a woman aged 25 to 45 in good health. Each CDR3 is given with its conserved first and last residue. The order of the fields is J gene, clone size, D gene, V gene, CDR3 DNA, CDR3 protein. A D gene is named only where the DNA matches it firmly. Rows give clone size only sometimes, using once, few, many, or a class for an expanded clone.

TRBJ2-7,many,-,TRBV29-1,TGCAGCGCGAGGGACGGGTACTCCTACGAGCAGTACTTC,CSARDGYSYEQYF
TRBJ1-5,-,TRBD1,TRBV12-3/TRBV12-4,TGTGCCAGCAGTTCCCGACAGGGGGCCACGAGCAATCAGCCCCAGCATTTT,CASSSRQGATSNQPQHF
TRBJ2-7,-,-,TRBV7-8,TGTGCCAGCAGCCGCTCTCCCGGGACTCCCTCTATCGGGCCATACTACGAGCAGTACTTC,CASSRSPGTPSIGPYYEQYF
TRBJ2-7,once,-,TRBV4-1,TGCGCCAGCAGCCAGACCGTCGGCGAGCAGTACTTC,CASSQTVGEQYF
TRBJ2-1,-,TRBD1,TRBV20-1,TGCAGTGCTAGAGAGGGGAAAGGGACAGGGAATGAGCAGTTCTTC,CSAREGKGTGNEQFF
TRBJ2-7,-,-,TRBV6-5,TGTGCCAGCAGTTACGTGGGAGGTACAGTCTACGAGCAGTACTTC,CASSYVGGTVYEQYF
TRBJ2-3,few,-,TRBV29-1,TGCAGCCACCCGGGAATTAGCACAGATACGCAGTATTTT,CSHPGISTDTQYF
TRBJ2-7,-,TRBD2,TRBV30,TGTGCCTGGATCTTGGCGGGAGGGGGAGAGCAGTACTTC,CAWILAGGGEQYF
TRBJ1-2,many,-,TRBV12-3/TRBV12-4,TGTGCCAGCAGTTCCAGGGGCTATGGCTACACCTTC,CASSSRGYGYTF
TRBJ2-5,-,TRBD1,TRBV28,TGTGCCAGCAGTCCCGGACAGGGGGCCCACCAAGAGACCCAGTACTTC,CASSPGQGAHQETQYF
TRBJ1-2,-,-,TRBV20-1,TGCAGTGCGCTATCTGGGGCCCGACTCTATGGCTACACCTTC,CSALSGARLYGYTF
TRBJ2-1,-,-,TRBV7-6,TGTGCCAGCAGCCGGGCCGTCGGGAGTGGACAGTTCTTC,CASSRAVGSGQFF
TRBJ1-5,-,-,TRBV6-2/TRBV6-3,TGTGCCAGCAGGGGGGGGTATGGCAATCAGCCCCAGCATTTT,CASRGGYGNQPQHF
TRBJ2-3,few,-,TRBV28,TGTGCCAGCAGTTCCTTAGGGCAGGCAGATACGCAGTATTTT,CASSSLGQADTQYF
TRBJ2-3,-,TRBD2,TRBV4-1,TGCGCCAGCAGCCAAGAGATTAGGGTCCTGGGCCTAGCGGGAGCCCTTGCAGATACGCAGTATTTT,CASSQEIRVLGLAGALADTQYF
TRBJ2-1,once,TRBD2,TRBV28,TGTGCCAGCAGCCCTCCTTTGGGGGGACTAGCGGTTGCTGAGCAGTTCTTC,CASSPPLGGLAVAEQFF
TRBJ2-1,-,-,TRBV30,TGTGCCTGTGGACCGGAATACAATGAGCAGTTCTTC,CACGPEYNEQFF
TRBJ1-6,few,TRBD1,TRBV10-3,TGTGCCATCAGTGACCCAGGGGGTGGACAGAATTCACCCCTCCACTTT,CAISDPGGGQNSPLHF
TRBJ1-5,few,-,TRBV2,TGTGCCAGCAGTGAAGGGAAGGGTGGCAATCAGCCCCAGCATTTT,CASSEGKGGNQPQHF
TRBJ2-4,-,TRBD1,TRBV6-8,TGTGCCAGCACAATAGGGGGACAGGGGCTAGCCAAAAACATTCAGTACTTC,CASTIGGQGLAKNIQYF
TRBJ1-1,few,-,TRBV5-1,TGCGCCAGCAGCCCGTCAAGGGCTTTGAACACTGAAGCTTTCTTT,CASSPSRALNTEAFF
TRBJ2-7,few,TRBD1,TRBV20-1,TGCAGTGCTCACTCAGGCTCGGGACAGGGTAACGAGCAGTACTTC,CSAHSGSGQGNEQYF
TRBJ2-3,many,-,TRBV12-3/TRBV12-4,TGTGCCAGCAGTTTAGGGTGGGATCCTAGCACAGATACGCAGTATTTT,CASSLGWDPSTDTQYF
TRBJ1-2,-,-,TRBV10-3,TGTGCCATCAGTGGACGGACCCACTATGGCTACACCTTC,CAISGRTHYGYTF
TRBJ1-6,-,-,TRBV6-5,TGTGCCAGCAGTTATTCGCTGGATTCACCCCTCCACTTT,CASSYSLDSPLHF
TRBJ2-7,few,TRBD1,TRBV6-6,TGTGCCAGCAGCCCAGACACGGGACAGAGCTCCTACGAGCAGTACTTC,CASSPDTGQSSYEQYF
TRBJ2-3,-,TRBD1,TRBV7-6,TGTGCCAGCAGCCGGGACAGGGGGCACATAGGGGGTGATACGCAGTATTTT,CASSRDRGHIGGDTQYF
TRBJ1-2,-,-,TRBV9,TGTGCCAGCAGCGTTGCAGGGCAGGGTGGCTACACCTTC,CASSVAGQGGYTF
TRBJ2-5,few,-,TRBV12-3/TRBV12-4,TGTGCCAGCACTATAATCGGGACGGTTCAAGGGACCCAGTACTTC,CASTIIGTVQGTQYF
TRBJ2-7,-,-,TRBV20-1,TGCAGTGCCTACGGCTCCTACGAGCAGTACTTC,CSAYGSYEQYF
TRBJ2-1,-,TRBD2,TRBV11-2,TGTGCCAGCAGCCAAGTAGTACTAGCGGGAGGGCTAGGGAATGAGCAGTTCTTC,CASSQVVLAGGLGNEQFF
TRBJ1-2,-,TRBD1,TRBV10-3,TGTGCCATCAGCCGGGACAGGGATAGCTACACCTTC,CAISRDRDSYTF
TRBJ1-2,few,TRBD1,TRBV5-1,TGCGCCAGCAGCTCGCGGACTGGGACAGGGGAAGGCTACACCTTC,CASSSRTGTGEGYTF
TRBJ2-7,-,-,TRBV6-1,TGTGCCAGCAGTCTACCGGTAACAGGGAGCTACGAGCAGTACTTC,CASSLPVTGSYEQYF
TRBJ2-1,-,TRBD2,TRBV12-3/TRBV12-4,TGTACCAGCAGCCTACTAGCGCCCAATGAGCAGTTCTTC,CTSSLLAPNEQFF
TRBJ2-3,many,TRBD2,TRBV4-1,TGCGCCAGCTCCCCTGGTGGTGGGGGGGGCACAGATACGCAGTATTTT,CASSPGGGGGTDTQYF